Listed below are T cell receptor beta chains from one sample, sequenced in a study of blood T cells in healthy people across ages. From the 5' RACE reads, TCRdb called clonotypes with MiXCR, one entry per CDR3 protein. The sample lists 1.5 million to 2 million distinct CDR3 sequences; roughly a third were seen once. Sequencing used blood. The receptors were gathered from a woman aged 25 to 39 in good health. Each CDR3 is given with its conserved first and last residue. The D gene is left open where the match is weak. Expanded clones are given a class, and other clones once, few, many or no size at all.

>TRBJ2-3|few|.|TRBV7-2
CASSGQRGFTDTQYF
TGTGCCAGCAGCGGACAGAGGGGTTTCACAGATACGCAGTATTTT
>TRBJ2-7|.|TRBD1|TRBV20-1
CSALDRAASSYGQYF
TGCAGTGCTTTAGACAGGGCTGCAAGTTCCTACGGGCAGTACTTC
>TRBJ1-2|few|.|TRBV30
CAWSDAGVRGGYTF
TGTGCCTGGAGCGACGCAGGGGTTCGTGGTGGCTACACCTTC
>TRBJ2-1|.|TRBD2|TRBV11-2
CASSSPLRTSGNHNEQFF
TGTGCCAGCAGCTCGCCCCTTAGGACTAGCGGGAATCACAATGAGCAGTTCTTC
>TRBJ2-1|.|.|TRBV6-1
CASSQRAGGWEQFF
TGTGCCAGCAGCCAAAGGGCCGGGGGCTGGGAGCAGTTCTTC
>TRBJ2-1|.|.|TRBV28
CASNSLSGTVNNEQFF
TGTGCCAGCAACTCTTTAAGCGGGACAGTAAACAATGAGCAGTTCTTC
>TRBJ1-2|.|TRBD1|TRBV7-2
CASSSSRRARGPGYTF
TGTGCCAGCAGCTCCAGCCGGAGGGCCAGGGGGCCTGGCTACACCTTC
>TRBJ2-7|many|.|TRBV27
CASREHSAGEQYF
TGTGCCAGCAGGGAACACAGCGCCGGGGAGCAGTACTTC
>TRBJ1-2|.|.|TRBV3-1
CASSQNSGLSYGYTF
TGTGCCAGCAGCCAAAACAGTGGACTTTCCTATGGCTACACCTTC
>TRBJ2-5|many|.|TRBV29-1
CSVEQGKETQYF
TGCAGCGTTGAACAGGGGAAAGAGACCCAGTACTTC
>TRBJ2-1|.|TRBD2|TRBV7-9
CASSIRTSPSNEQFF
TGTGCCAGCAGCATTCGGACTAGCCCAAGCAATGAGCAGTTCTTC
>TRBJ2-5|few|.|TRBV7-9
CASSPWESQETQYF
TGTGCCAGCAGCCCCTGGGAGTCCCAAGAGACCCAGTACTTC
>TRBJ1-2|few|.|TRBV7-9
CASSSHYNYGYTF
TGTGCCAGCAGTTCCCACTATAACTATGGCTACACCTTC
>TRBJ2-2|.|.|TRBV6-1
CATDYLTGELFF
TGTGCCACCGACTATCTCACCGGGGAGCTGTTTTTT
>TRBJ1-1|.|.|TRBV5-1
CASSWTALMNTEAFF
TGCGCCAGCAGCTGGACAGCCCTTATGAACACTGAAGCTTTCTTT
>TRBJ1-5|.|.|TRBV7-2
CATGETQGQPQHF
TGTGCCACCGGGGAAACACAAGGTCAGCCCCAGCATTTT
>TRBJ2-1|.|TRBD2|TRBV7-6
CASSFFTRGGSSDEQFF
TGTGCCAGCAGCTTCTTTACTCGGGGCGGGAGTAGCGATGAGCAGTTCTTC
>TRBJ2-1|many|TRBD2|TRBV27
CASSLLAGNEQFF
TGTGCCAGCAGTTTACTAGCGGGGAATGAGCAGTTCTTC
>TRBJ2-3|.|.|TRBV7-2
CASSALLADTQYF
TGTGCCAGCAGCGCCTTGCTCGCGGATACGCAGTATTTT
>TRBJ2-1|few|TRBD1|TRBV20-1
CSARDLGRGQVNEQFF
TGCAGTGCTAGAGATTTGGGCAGGGGGCAGGTCAATGAGCAGTTCTTC
>TRBJ2-7|.|.|TRBV6-6
CASSYSGRKDYEQYF
TGTGCCAGCAGTTACTCGGGCCGAAAGGACTACGAGCAGTACTTC
>TRBJ2-3|.|TRBD2|TRBV10-3
CAISGPAGGPSHTQYF
TGTGCCATCAGTGGCCCAGCGGGAGGGCCCTCGCATACGCAGTATTTT
>TRBJ2-7|.|TRBD2|TRBV20-1
CSARDQELAATMGSYEQYF
TGCAGTGCTAGAGATCAAGAACTAGCGGCAACTATGGGCTCCTACGAGCAGTACTTC
>TRBJ2-1|.|.|TRBV4-1
CASSQGSGSADVNEQFF
TGCGCCAGCAGCCAAGGTAGTGGGAGTGCTGATGTGAATGAGCAGTTCTTC
>TRBJ2-5|few|.|TRBV29-1
CSVEVVGGETQYF
TGCAGCGTTGAAGTCGTTGGGGGTGAGACCCAGTACTTC
>TRBJ2-3|once|TRBD2|TRBV28
CASSGSGLAGVPDTQYF
TGTGCCAGCAGTGGGTCGGGACTAGCGGGAGTACCAGATACGCAGTATTTT
>TRBJ2-6|few|.|TRBV29-1
CSVAGSSGANVLTF
TGCAGCGTGGCAGGGAGCTCTGGGGCCAACGTCCTGACTTTC